This T cell receptor (beta chain) was sequenced in a study of T cell repertoires in ileal Crohn's disease. Germline loops: CDR1 SQVTM, CDR2 ANQGSEA. J lost 7 bases, V lost 3 bases, and 5 bases had no gene match. The CDR3 is 13 amino acids. This clone was observed a handful of times. Only in-frame clones appear in the TCRdb table, and some are missing; sequencing was by immunoSEQ multiplex PCR. Of roughly 7,000 clones in the sample, approximately 92% were seen once. Sequenced input: ileal tissue. This chain connects TRBV29-1 to TRBJ2-1; 8 bases are shared with TRBD1. This TCR came from an adult with Crohn's disease. CDR3 coding DNA: TGCAGCGTTGAGGCATGGACAGGGAATGAGCAGTTCTTC. This sequence encodes CSVEAWTGNEQFF.